Given below is one T cell receptor beta chain in context. Its antigen is as yet unknown. The source of the sample is a study of cytomegalovirus exposure and HLA in healthy donors. Broader study findings: Confirmation in vitro established that a few CMV-associated chains were specific for CMV antigens. From TCR beta sequences, most subjects' HLA-A and HLA-B alleles were reportedly predicted accurately.

PCR employed 60 Vbeta and 13 Jbeta primers. TCRdb's table, derived via immunoSEQ multiplex PCR, lists solely in-frame clones and lacks some. The table records some 150,000 clones, about 72% of them present only once. CDR1 and CDR2 (germline): MNHEY, SVGAGI. The V and J ends lost 6 bases and 4 bases respectively, with 13 bases between them. CDR3 size: 14 residues. This receptor was identified in a man aged 25-45 years in good health and CMV-seropositive. V and J are TRBV6-5 and TRBJ1-5; D unresolved. Source material: PBMCs. The CDR3 region is CASRPQLENQPQHF. In DNA form, the CDR3 reads TGTGCCAGCAGACCCCAACTCGAAAATCAGCCCCAGCATTTT.